This T cell receptor (beta chain) was captured in a study of T cells in Graves' hyperthyroidism and ophthalmopathy. It was RNA transcripts that yielded the amplified TCR beta CDR3 regions. Primed by the HTBI set, a first-round RT-PCR was run on the TCR CDR3. TCRdb reprocessed the multiplex PCR reads with MiXCR, giving one entry per CDR3 protein. The sample includes approximately 700,000 distinct CDR3 sequences, around 15% seen only once; the top ten take under 9.5%. This clonotype has more than one count but fewer than ten. The CDR3 runs to 15 residues. Trimming removed 2 bases from V and 3 bases from J; junction bases left unmatched: 6. Per the germline V gene, CDR1 is MNHEY and CDR2 is SVGAGI.

The source of this sequence is a man between 18 and 35 years old with Graves' hyperthyroidism. The V call is TRBV6-5, the J call TRBJ2-7, with 8 bases fitting TRBD2. Material: blood. The CDR3 here is CASSYGSGTSYEQYF. CDR3 bases: TGTGCCAGCAGTTACGGTAGCGGGACCAGCTACGAGCAGTACTTC.